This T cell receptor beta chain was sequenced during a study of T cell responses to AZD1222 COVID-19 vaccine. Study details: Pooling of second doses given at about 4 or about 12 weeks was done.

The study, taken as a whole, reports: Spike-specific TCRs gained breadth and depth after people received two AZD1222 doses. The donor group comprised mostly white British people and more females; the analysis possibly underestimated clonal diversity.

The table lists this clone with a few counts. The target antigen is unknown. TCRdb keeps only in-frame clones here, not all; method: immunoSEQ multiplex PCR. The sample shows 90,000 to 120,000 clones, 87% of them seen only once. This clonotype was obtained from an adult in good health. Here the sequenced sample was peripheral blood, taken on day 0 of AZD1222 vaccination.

CDR3 sequence reads: CASRGDTYYGYTF. Written as DNA, the CDR3 is TGTGCCAGCAGGGGGGACACCTACTATGGCTACACCTTC. The V call is TRBV12-3 or TRBV12-4, the J call TRBJ1-2, with TRBD1 as a possible D gene (6 bases). The CDR3 is made up of 13 amino acids. Trimming cost V 6 bases and J 3 bases, with 11 bases left between them.